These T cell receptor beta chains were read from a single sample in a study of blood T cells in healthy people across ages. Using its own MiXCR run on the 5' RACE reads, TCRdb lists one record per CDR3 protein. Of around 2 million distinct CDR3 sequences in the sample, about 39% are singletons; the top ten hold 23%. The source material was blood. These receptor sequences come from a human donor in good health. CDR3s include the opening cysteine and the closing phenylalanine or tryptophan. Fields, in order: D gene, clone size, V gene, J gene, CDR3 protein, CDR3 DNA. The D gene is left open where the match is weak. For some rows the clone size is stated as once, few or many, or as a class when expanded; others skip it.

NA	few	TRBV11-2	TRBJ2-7	CASSLGPGSYVQYF	TGTGCCAGCAGCTTAGGTCCGGGGTCCTACGTGCAGTACTTC
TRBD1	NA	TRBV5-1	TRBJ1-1	CASSLRGQGMNTEAFF	TGCGCCAGCAGCTTGAGAGGACAGGGCATGAACACTGAAGCTTTCTTT
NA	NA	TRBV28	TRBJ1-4	CASSSWGGRGEKLFF	TGTGCCAGCAGTTCCTGGGGCGGGAGGGGTGAAAAACTGTTTTTT
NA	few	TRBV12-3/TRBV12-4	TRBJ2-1	CASSLDWGANNEQFF	TGTGCCAGCAGTTTAGATTGGGGGGCCAACAATGAGCAGTTCTTC
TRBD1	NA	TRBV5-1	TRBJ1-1	CASSLVPGQKAFF	TGCGCCAGCAGCTTAGTCCCGGGACAGAAAGCTTTCTTT
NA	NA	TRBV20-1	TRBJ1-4	CSARQADVGLGKLFF	TGCAGTGCCCGGCAGGCAGATGTCGGTTTGGGAAAACTGTTTTTT
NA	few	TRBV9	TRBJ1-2	CASSLTGSLSYTF	TGTGCCAGCAGCCTAACAGGTAGTTTGTCCTACACCTTC
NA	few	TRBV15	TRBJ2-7	CATSRRRRQGIHEQYF	TGTGCCACCAGCAGGCGGAGGCGGCAGGGGATCCACGAGCAGTACTTC
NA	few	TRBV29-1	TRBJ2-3	CSITGGGPSDTQYF	TGCAGCATAACTGGAGGGGGGCCATCAGATACGCAGTATTTT
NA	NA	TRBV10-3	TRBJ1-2	CAISESPGARTVNYGYTF	TGTGCCATCAGTGAAAGTCCCGGGGCAAGGACAGTGAACTATGGCTACACCTTC
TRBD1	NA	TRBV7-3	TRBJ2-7	CASSPRQGAVYEQYF	TGTGCCAGCAGCCCGAGACAGGGGGCTGTCTACGAGCAGTACTTC
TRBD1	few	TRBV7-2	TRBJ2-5	CASSLVPDRETQYF	TGTGCCAGCAGCTTAGTCCCGGACAGGGAGACCCAGTACTTC
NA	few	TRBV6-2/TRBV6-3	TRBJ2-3	CASKDQDTQYF	TGTGCCAGCAAGGATCAAGATACGCAGTATTTT
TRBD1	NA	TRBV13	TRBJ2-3	CASSLYRGLDTQYF	TGTGCCAGCAGCTTATACAGGGGCCTAGATACGCAGTATTTT
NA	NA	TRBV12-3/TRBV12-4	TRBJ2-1	CASSHGGRGYNEQFF	TGTGCCAGCAGTCACGGGGGTAGAGGGTACAATGAGCAGTTCTTC
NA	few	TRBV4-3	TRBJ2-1	CASSPRDSGYSPQETQFF	TGCGCCAGCAGCCCCCGGGACAGCGGGTACAGCCCTCAAGAGACCCAGTTCTTC
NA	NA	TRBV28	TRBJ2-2	CASSTPAGTNTGELFF	TGTGCCAGCAGCACGCCCGCGGGGACGAACACCGGGGAGCTGTTTTTT
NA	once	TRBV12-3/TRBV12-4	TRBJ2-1	CASTLDGSSYNEQFF	TGTGCCAGCACCTTGGACGGAAGCTCCTACAATGAGCAGTTCTTC
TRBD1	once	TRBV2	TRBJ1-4	CACSTDRRNEKLFF	TGTGCCTGCAGTACGGACAGGAGAAATGAAAAACTGTTTTTT
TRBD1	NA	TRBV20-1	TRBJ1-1	CSASGQGETFGNTEAFF	TGCAGTGCTAGTGGTCAGGGGGAAACCTTTGGGAACACTGAAGCTTTCTTT
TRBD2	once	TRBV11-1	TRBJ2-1	CASSYPTGTSGHPESYNEQFF	TGTGCCAGCAGCTACCCCACCGGGACTAGCGGGCATCCGGAGTCCTACAATGAGCAGTTCTTC
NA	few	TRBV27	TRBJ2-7	CASSLSQTYEQYF	TGTGCCAGCAGTTTAAGTCAAACCTACGAGCAGTACTTC
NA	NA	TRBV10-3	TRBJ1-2	CAIRYTIKQDPMGYGYTF	TGTGCCATCAGGTACACCATAAAACAGGACCCGATGGGCTATGGCTACACCTTC
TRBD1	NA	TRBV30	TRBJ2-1	CAWSVTGVYNEQFF	TGTGCCTGGAGTGTCACAGGGGTCTACAATGAGCAGTTCTTC
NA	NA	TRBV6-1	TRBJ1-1	CASSAQSTGIMNTEAFF	TGTGCCAGCAGTGCCCAATCAACAGGGATCATGAACACTGAAGCTTTCTTT
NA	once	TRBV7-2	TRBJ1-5	CASSLTRGGNQPQHF	TGTGCCAGCAGCTTAACGCGGGGGGGCAATCAGCCCCAGCATTTT
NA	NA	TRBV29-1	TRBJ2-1	CSVVLHRLFEQFF	TGCAGCGTCGTGCTACATCGTCTGTTCGAGCAGTTCTTC
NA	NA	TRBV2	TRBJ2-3	CACKSAGGSLTDTQYF	TGTGCCTGCAAAAGCGCAGGAGGGAGTCTAACAGATACGCAGTATTTT
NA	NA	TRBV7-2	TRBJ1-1	CASSLERSGNTEAFF	TGTGCCAGCAGCTTAGAGAGAAGTGGTAACACTGAAGCTTTCTTT
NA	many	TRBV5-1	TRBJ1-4	CASSAVGGDEKLFF	TGCGCCAGCAGCGCTGTGGGGGGCGATGAAAAACTGTTTTTT
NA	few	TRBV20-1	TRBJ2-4	CSAGQGDYKNIQYF	TGCAGTGCCGGCCAGGGAGATTACAAAAACATTCAGTACTTC
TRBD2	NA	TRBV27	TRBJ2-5	CATKGSGGVQETQYF	TGTGCCACAAAGGGTAGCGGGGGAGTACAAGAGACCCAGTACTTC
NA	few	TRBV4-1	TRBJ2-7	CASSVEGQGSYEQYF	TGCGCCAGCAGCGTCGAGGGCCAGGGCTCCTACGAGCAGTACTTC
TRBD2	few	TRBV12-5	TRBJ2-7	CASGSGTSGTSYEQYF	TGTGCTAGTGGTTCAGGGACTAGCGGGACCTCCTACGAGCAGTACTTC
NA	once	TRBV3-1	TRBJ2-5	CARSQTGETQYF	TGTGCCCGCAGCCAAACGGGAGAGACCCAGTACTTC
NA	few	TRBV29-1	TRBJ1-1	CGSKNTEAFF	TGCGGAAGTAAGAACACTGAAGCTTTCTTT
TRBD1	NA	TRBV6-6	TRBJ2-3	CASTRTGTDMQYF	TGTGCCAGCACGCGGACAGGCACAGATATGCAGTATTTT
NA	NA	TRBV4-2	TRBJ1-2	CASSPRLAANYGSTF	TGTGCCAGCAGCCCTCGGCTGGCTGCTAACTATGGCTCCACCTTC
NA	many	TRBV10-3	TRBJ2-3	CATRTETDTQYF	TGTGCCACCCGGACAGAGACAGATACGCAGTATTTT
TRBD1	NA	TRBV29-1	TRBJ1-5	CSVWDRGPNQPQHF	TGCAGCGTTTGGGACAGGGGTCCTAATCAGCCCCAGCATTTT
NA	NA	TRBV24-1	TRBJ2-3	CATSDPGSTDTQYF	TGTGCCACCAGTGATCCAGGGAGCACAGATACGCAGTATTTT
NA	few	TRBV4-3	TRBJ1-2	CASSQTRDGYGYTF	TGCGCCAGCAGCCAAACGAGGGATGGTTATGGCTACACCTTC
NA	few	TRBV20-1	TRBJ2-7	CSARGQSHPTYEQYF	TGCAGTGCTAGAGGACAGTCCCACCCGACCTACGAGCAGTACTTC
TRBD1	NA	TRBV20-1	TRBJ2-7	CSGLNRQGPGEQYF	TGCAGTGGTCTCAATCGACAGGGTCCAGGCGAGCAGTACTTC
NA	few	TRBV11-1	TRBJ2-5	CASSLERTQYF	TGTGCCAGCAGCTTGGAAAGGACCCAGTACTTC
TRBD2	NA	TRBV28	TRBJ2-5	CASSLWSARTRKETQYF	TGTGCCAGCAGTTTATGGAGTGCTCGGACTAGGAAAGAGACCCAGTACTTC
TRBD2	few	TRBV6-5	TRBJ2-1	CASSYSYSGGRYNEQFF	TGTGCCAGCAGTTACTCGTATAGCGGGGGACGGTACAATGAGCAGTTCTTC
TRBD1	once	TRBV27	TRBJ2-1	CASRLSGGNEQFF	TGTGCCAGCAGGCTCTCAGGGGGCAATGAGCAGTTCTTC
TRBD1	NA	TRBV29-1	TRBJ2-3	CSSGTGTSDAQYF	TGCAGCTCCGGGACAGGGACCTCAGATGCGCAGTATTTT
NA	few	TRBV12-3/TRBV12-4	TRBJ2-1	CASSFWQTSYNEQFF	TGTGCCAGCAGTTTTTGGCAGACCTCATACAATGAGCAGTTCTTC
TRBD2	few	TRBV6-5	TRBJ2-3	CASSPGGEGDTQYF	TGTGCCAGCAGTCCCGGGGGGGAAGGAGATACGCAGTATTTT
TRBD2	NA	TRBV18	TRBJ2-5	CASSPLAGGQSAGEQYF	TGTGCCAGCTCACCCCTAGCGGGGGGCCAGTCAGCTGGGGAGCAGTACTTC
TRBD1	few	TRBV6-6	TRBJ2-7	CASSYSPGQGWSEQYF	TGTGCCAGCAGTTACTCTCCCGGACAGGGTTGGTCCGAGCAGTACTTC
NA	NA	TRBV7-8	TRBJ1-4	CASSSRPLGEKLFF	TGTGCCAGCAGCTCTCGGCCCCTAGGGGAAAAACTGTTTTTT
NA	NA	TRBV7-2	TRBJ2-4	CASSPPFYPKDIQYF	TGTGCCAGCAGCCCGCCCTTCTATCCCAAGGACATTCAGTACTTC